The 8 T cell receptor beta chains listed next were all sequenced from one sample in a study of blood T cell repertoires in COVID-19. Clones were read by immunoSEQ multiplex PCR, and TCRdb kept only the in-frame ones, dropping some. The top ten hold 6% to 7.5% of the sample, which has approximately 80,000 clones, approximately 88% seen once. Material: peripheral blood. The receptors shown here come from a woman aged 80 or over with acute or convalescent COVID-19.

The chain links TRBV7-6 to TRBJ2-3; 11 bases align to TRBD1. Per the germline V gene, CDR1 is SGHVS and CDR2 is FNYEAQ. This CDR3 spans 18 amino acids. The V and J ends lost 5 bases and 5 bases, in that order; junction bases with no gene match: 15. In nucleotides, the CDR3 is TGTGCCAGCAGCGACCGGGACAGGGGGTATTCCATGGGAGATACGCAGTATTTT. Translated, it gives CASSDRDRGYSMGDTQYF.

This chain links TRBV6-5 with TRBJ1-1; tentative D call: TRBD1 (6 bases). The CDR3 is 14 residues long. V was cut by 6 bases and J by 5 bases, with 16 bases left in between. Looked up from germline, CDR1 is MNHEY and CDR2 is SVGAGI. Written as DNA, the CDR3 is TGTGCCAGCAGCCCAAACACAGGGTGGACTGAAGCTTTCTTT. Amino acid sequence: CASSPNTGWTEAFF.

Turning to this clone: Other DNA sequences in this sample translate to the same CDR3. CDR3 protein: CASSEGGSSYNSPLHF. DNA for the CDR3: TGTGCCAGCAGTGAAGGGGGCAGCTCCTATAATTCACCCCTCCACTTT. The V call is TRBV2, the J call TRBJ1-6, with a possible D match to TRBD1 (5 bases). Germline CDR1 reads SNHLY; CDR2 reads FYNNEI. Trimming stripped 1 base from V and 0 bases from J, with 7 bases between. The CDR3 sequence is 16 residues long.

This chain connects TRBV3-1 (or the pseudogene TRBV3-2) to TRBJ1-3; D unclear. V was shortened by 3 bases and J by 4 bases, with 7 bases between the two germline ends. CDR3 length: 13 residues. Germline-derived CDR1 and CDR2 are LGHDT and YNNKEL (reference sequence). Here the CDR3 DNA reads TGTGCCAGCAGCCAGAGAGGAGGAAACACCATATATTTT. Residues: CASSQRGGNTIYF.

Only one count was recorded for this clone. The CDR3 nucleotides read TGTGCCAGCAGTGGGACAGGCTACGAGCAGTACTTC. This sequence encodes CASSGTGYEQYF. This chain joins TRBV6-2 or TRBV6-3 and TRBJ2-7; 8 bases are shared with TRBD1. Unmatched junction bases numbered 0, after V lost 5 bases and J lost 3 bases. This CDR3 spans 12 amino acids. The germline V gene has CDR1 MNHEY and CDR2 SVGEGT.

The V and J genes are TRBV24-1 and TRBJ1-4, with D tentatively TRBD1 (6 bases). The CDR3 length is 14 residues. V gave up 9 bases and J gave up 5 bases, with 15 bases separating them. CDR1 and CDR2 (germline): KGHDR, SFDVKD. CDR3: CATYRVIVNEKLFF. The DNA for the CDR3 is TGTGCCACCTACAGGGTTATAGTCAATGAAAAACTGTTTTTT.

This chain connects TRBV10-3 to TRBJ1-5; D is ambiguous. Germline loops: CDR1 ENHRY, CDR2 SYGVKD. V lost 4 bases to trimming and J lost 0 bases, with 7 bases between them. The CDR3 has 14 residues. The DNA of the CDR3 is TGTGCCATCAGTGGCGGTTATAGCAATCAGCCCCAGCATTTT. Amino acid sequence: CAISGGYSNQPQHF.

The genes are TRBV5-4 and TRBJ1-2; TRBD1 might be the D (5 bases). CDR1 and CDR2 from the germline V gene are SGHNT and YYREEE (reference sequence). The germline V and J ends were trimmed by 2 bases and 5 bases, with 13 bases remaining between them. The CDR3 covers 14 residues. The CDR3 DNA follows: TGTGCCAGCAGCTTAGGGCAGGGAACATATGGCTACACCTTC. It is translated as CASSLGQGTYGYTF.